This T cell receptor (beta chain) is drawn from a study of CD8+ T cells in alopecia areata (dated by TCRdb to 2016 to 2018). About the full investigation: Skin from C3H/HeJ donors with spontaneous alopecia (about 6-13 months old) was grafted onto female C3H/HeJ recipients aged roughly 7-10 weeks. The study used high-throughput TCRbeta sequencing to examine T cell clonal expansion in alopecia areata, in both the C3H/HeJ mouse model and human patients. In humans, TCRbeta sequencing was performed on scalp tissue and on sorted CD4+ and CD8+ peripheral blood T cells from healthy controls and from patients with patchy or totalis/universalis alopecia areata. Clonality in the scalp was compared among normal scalp (n=4), patchy alopecia areata scalp (n=8), and alopecia totalis/universalis scalp (n=8). The RNA source kit depended on sample type: the PAXgene miRNA kit for fixed scalp, the miRNeasy kit for PBMCs, and the RNeasy kit for mouse skin. TCRbeta CDR3 regions were amplified by immunoSEQ multiplex PCR using 35 Vbeta forward and 13 Jbeta reverse primers. The research as a whole found: Scalp TCR repertoire analysis is complicated because resident alphabeta T cells in normal human skin are also sequenced, whereas mouse skin is dominated by gammadelta T cells. Compared with normal scalp, lesional scalp had higher clonality and more expanded CD8+ clones, particularly in alopecia totalis/universalis, a pattern that suggests antigenic drive. Shared TCR sequences between patients were less evident than in mice, which may be partly attributable to HLA diversity in the patient population.

Pooled mouse cutaneous lymph node cells were stained for CD4, CD8alpha, NKG2D, NKG2ACE and other markers and were then sorted on a BD Influx. The library was built by means of the immunoSEQ multiplex PCR assay. For TCR sequencing, RNA was extracted from every sample and reverse transcribed into cDNA to serve as template. SuperScript III was used to make first-strand cDNA, primed with a 2:1 mix of oligo-dT and random hexamers. A synthetic immune receptor repertoire was used to gauge amplification bias, and whatever bias remained was removed computationally. Sequencing of the libraries was done on Illumina HiSeq using 60 bp reads that spanned the CDR3 and were read from J toward V. As for how the authors treated the data: After raw reads were preprocessed to remove errors, the CDR3 was defined following IMGT conventions as running from the conserved cysteine to phenylalanine. Clonality was computed by normalizing Shannon entropy by log2 of the number of productive unique TCRs and subtracting the result from 1. Whether each scalp clone was CD4 or CD8 was inferred by checking scalp TCRbeta sequences against the CD4 and CD8 repertoires from sorted blood. TCRdb limited this immuneACCESS table to in-frame rearrangements with V and J called. A share of clones is missing; checked studies link under half to unresolved V genes, and the rest is unexplained. V, J and clone size are those of that table, while D and trimming were read from the DNA. Across this sample, more than 250,000 clones were tabulated and none appeared just once. The ten largest clonotypes hold 0.9% to 1.5% of the sample.

Concerning this clone itself: What this receptor recognizes is not known. Throughout, gene names and germline sequences are given for the mouse. The read is 4 residues too short to cover the CDR3 end, so that end is filled in from the germline J gene. Other DNA sequences in the sample encode the same CDR3.

The germline V gene sets CDR1 to NSHNY and CDR2 to SYGAGN. Taken from cysteine to phenylalanine, the CDR3 has 16 residues. The DNA has 36 bases, all within the CDR3, and is read from base 1. For this chain, trimming is 3 bases at the V end and 1 base at the J end, and the number of junction bases without a gene match is 3. Sequences were obtained from CD4+ T cells sorted from a lymph node. Here the chain combines TRBV13-1 and TRBJ2-2, and TRBD1 aligns with 10 junction nucleotides. The sequence was collected from a C3H/HeJ mouse with alopecia areata. This strain is of MHC haplotype H2-k. The CDR3 sequence is CASSVRDRGNTGQLYF. The sequenced CDR3 bases are TGTGCCAGCAGTGTCCGGGACAGGGGAAACACCGGG.